This TCR beta chain is drawn from a study of T-cell reconstitution after alpha-beta-depleted transplantation in children. Notes on the study in general: From surviving recipient T cells and thymic progenitors came the high day-60 TCRbeta diversity observed in some patients. At around two months after transplant, the alpha-beta T cells were reportedly derived from several hundred expanded clones that came from non-depleted graft cells.

Trimming cost V 8 bases and J 3 bases, with 14 bases left between them. The CDR3 spans 14 residues. The TCRbeta library was prepared with unique molecular identifiers. TCRdb reanalysed the PCR reads using MiXCR and keeps one entry per CDR3 protein. The sample includes about 120,000 distinct CDR3 sequences, more than 20% seen only once; the top ten take 10% to 13%. A remark on this clonotype: Antigen unknown.

This material consisted of PBMCs, mostly from graft donor cells, taken 180 days after TCRalphabeta/CD19-depleted stem cell transplant. The V call is TRBV12-3 or TRBV12-4, the J call TRBJ2-1; possibly TRBD2 for D (5 bases). The sequence derives from a male patient aged 2 to 10 who had a stem cell transplant for chronic granulomatous disease, so the T cells may come from the graft donor. The CDR3 is CASLGLSLYNEQFF. CDR3 nucleotides: TGTGCCAGCTTAGGACTTTCCCTCTACAATGAGCAGTTCTTC.